These T cell receptor beta chains were read from a single sample in a study of response to subunit inactivated influenza vaccine. TCRdb re-called the RT-PCR reads through MiXCR, storing one row per CDR3 protein. The sample includes 550,000 to 800,000 distinct CDR3 sequences, approximately 15% of them seen just once. The specimen comprised PBMCs from blood, sampled 14 to 15 days before vaccination. The receptors were sampled from a man between 45 and 60 years old who received an inactivated influenza vaccine. Both conserved end residues are part of each CDR3. D genes are given only for firm matches. The size entry is marked missing in some rows and otherwise reads once, few, many or a size class.

d_call	clone_size	j_call	v_call	cdr3_nt	cdr3_aa
.	many	TRBJ2-1	TRBV29-1	TGCAGCTCCGAAGACAGTAGCAAGGGGGATGAGCAGTTCTTC	CSSEDSSKGDEQFF
.	.	TRBJ2-7	TRBV12-3/TRBV12-4	TGTGCCAGCAGTTTATTTAAGGGCGGCGAGCAGTACTTC	CASSLFKGGEQYF
.	.	TRBJ1-2	TRBV2	TGTGCCAGCAGTGAAGCGAGGGCAGGCCCCTATGGCTACACCTTC	CASSEARAGPYGYTF
.	.	TRBJ2-7	TRBV14	TGTGCCAGCAGCCAAGAAATAGCGGTTGCCTACGAGCAGTACTTC	CASSQEIAVAYEQYF
TRBD2	many	TRBJ2-5	TRBV2	TGTGCCAGCAGGGTAGCGGGATCGATGGAGACCCAGTACTTC	CASRVAGSMETQYF
.	few	TRBJ1-2	TRBV28	TGTGCCAGCACCACCGGGGCAGCTACGAACTATGGCTACACCTTC	CASTTGAATNYGYTF
.	many	TRBJ2-7	TRBV14	TGTGCCAGCAGCCTTCTGGGACTCGACTACGAGCAGTACTTC	CASSLLGLDYEQYF
TRBD2	.	TRBJ2-1	TRBV7-8	TGTGCCAGCAGCTTTATGGCGGGGGGGCGCGATGAGCAGTTCTTC	CASSFMAGGRDEQFF
.	.	TRBJ2-7	TRBV29-1	TGCAGCGTTGAATGGTCCGCTATGGGGGAGCAGTACTTC	CSVEWSAMGEQYF
.	.	TRBJ1-2	TRBV28	TGTGCCAGCAGTTTGCAGTATCGGAGGGGCTATGGCTACACCTTC	CASSLQYRRGYGYTF
.	once	TRBJ1-4	TRBV4-3	TGCGCCAGCAGCCAAGGACAGGCAGATGAAAAACTGTTTTTT	CASSQGQADEKLFF
.	many	TRBJ2-7	TRBV15	TGTGCCACCAGCATTGAAGGGGGACGCCCGAAAAGGAACGAGCAGTACTTC	CATSIEGGRPKRNEQYF
.	many	TRBJ1-2	TRBV4-2	TGTGCCAGCAGCTGGGGGGCCGATGCTAACTATGGCTACACCTTC	CASSWGADANYGYTF